Given below is one T cell receptor (beta chain) in context. Its antigen is not identified. This sample was taken from a study of OX40 agonist ivuxolimab in advanced cancers. Notes on the study in general: Normalized T-cell clonal expansion was also low in a subset of nonresponders. Researchers did not determine the expanded peripheral T cells' antigen specificity. The mean number of expanded clones was higher in CD8+ T cells than in CD4+.

Measured with immunoSEQ multiplex PCR; TCRdb has only the in-frame clones, and not every one. The sample carries 25,000 to 30,000 clones, roughly nine tenths recorded once. Patients were ineligible given autoimmune disease history or systemic immunosuppression. V was clipped by 4 bases and J by 4 bases, with 5 bases between them. This CDR3 is built from 11 residues. Germline CDR1 is SQVTM and CDR2 is ANQGSEA. The chain links TRBV29-1 to TRBJ1-5; D ambiguous. This specimen was CD4+ or CD8+ T cells sorted from blood, taken in a trial of the OX40 agonist ivuxolimab. This clonotype was obtained from an adult with an advanced solid tumor such as melanoma, head and neck, liver or kidney cancer. The CDR3 sequence is CSVGENQPQHF. The CDR3 nucleotides read TGCAGCGTTGGGGAAAATCAGCCCCAGCATTTT.